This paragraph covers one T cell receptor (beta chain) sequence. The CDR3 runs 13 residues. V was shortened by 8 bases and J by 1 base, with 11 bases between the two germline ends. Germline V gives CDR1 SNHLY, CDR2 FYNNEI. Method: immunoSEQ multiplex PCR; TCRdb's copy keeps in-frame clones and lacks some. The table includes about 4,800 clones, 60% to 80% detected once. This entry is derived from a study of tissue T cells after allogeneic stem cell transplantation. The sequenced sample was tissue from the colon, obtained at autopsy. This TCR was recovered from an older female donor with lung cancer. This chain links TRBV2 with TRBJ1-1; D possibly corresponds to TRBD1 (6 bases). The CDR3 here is CASGGGGNTEAFF. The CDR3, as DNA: TGTGCCAGCGGCGGAGGGGGGAACACTGAAGCTTTCTTT.